This record concerns one T cell receptor beta chain sequence. This clone's antigen is unknown. Within one base of it there is no much larger clone, and no base qualities were kept. The data belong to a study of T cells after yellow fever vaccination (dated by TCRdb to about 2019). Regarding the research as a whole: The SMART-Seq v4 Ultra Low Input RNA kit was used to prepare libraries from fractions with low cell numbers. Bulk TCR alpha and beta repertoires were sequenced longitudinally to track T-cell clones before and after primary and booster YFV17D yellow fever vaccination. Two healthy male donors made up the cohort, one aged 18 to 30 years and the other aged 30 to 39 years. Blood was collected at multiple timepoints before and after primary and secondary immunization, and bulk PBMC replicates and cell subsets were isolated.

The sample's treatment or condition, from its label and the paper: live attenuated yellow fever vaccine strain. A standard Ficoll-Paque protocol was used to isolate PBMCs from peripheral blood. CD4 and CD8 T-cell fractions were isolated with Dynabeads CD4 and CD8 positive selection kits. RNA was extracted with TriZol from bulk PBMCs, CD4 and CD8 fractions, and dextramer-positive and dextramer-negative fractions. There are 16 amino acids in the CDR3, from cysteine to phenylalanine inclusive. Only CDR3 DNA remains: 48 bases, in frame from the first base. The junction shows trimming of 6 bases on V and 3 bases on J, plus 18 bases between the germline ends. Based on the germline V gene, the CDR1 and CDR2 sequences are MNHNS and SASEGT. The sequencer was an Illumina NovaSeq 6000. TCR cDNA was synthesized by 5'RACE template switching, which introduced a universal primer site and unique molecular identifiers. Priming of cDNA synthesis was performed from both the TCR alpha and TCR beta constant segments. Libraries were amplified in two PCR steps, with sample barcodes and sequencing adapters added in the second step. Sequencing of the libraries was done on either Illumina HiSeq 2500 (2x100 bp) or NovaSeq (2x150 bp). In the original analysis: Reads were demultiplexed and collapsed into UMI consensus sequences with MIGEC, and V(D)J alignment was performed with MiXCR. Vaccine-responding clonotypes were identified with edgeR using replicate PBMC samples, with FDR below 0.01 and a log2 fold change above 5 up to day 15 being required. Each bulk clonotype was labeled CD4 or CD8 based on which sequenced repertoire, CD4 or CD8, contained the clonotype at higher abundance. TCRdb's own reprocessing of the public reads used fastp at Q25 and MiXCR and kept productive beta chains. CDR3 protein sequences are deduplicated, and each keeps its most common genes and DNA. For this entry, the V and J calls and clone size follow TCRdb and not the study's own pipeline. The sample table contains a few hundred thousand distinct CDR3 sequences; only one count was recorded for about 5% of them. Roughly 3.3% of the sample is in the top ten clones.

General study outcomes and caveats: The study included only a couple of donors, which limits how far the findings can be generalized. Most clones expanded after primary vaccination were re-detected after the booster (96% of CD4 and around nine tenths of CD8), suggesting broad memory maintenance. A small share of clonotypes occurred in both CD4 and CD8 compartments, likely arising from convergent recombination. FACS-sorted repertoires could contain abundant contaminating clonotypes from the bulk population, so computational filtering was required. The secondary T-cell response was weaker than the primary response but faster, peaking on day 5 instead of day 15.

Rearrangement joined TRBV6-1 to TRBJ1-5; the D gene is unclear. This TCR was sampled from a man in his late teens or twenties who received the YFV17D yellow fever vaccine. The sample consisted of CD4+ T cells sorted from PBMCs, taken on the day of the yellow fever booster vaccination. The nucleotides are TGTGCCAGCAGGACTTACGTCGGTCAACACAATCAGCCCCAGCATTTT. This is translated as CASRTYVGQHNQPQHF.